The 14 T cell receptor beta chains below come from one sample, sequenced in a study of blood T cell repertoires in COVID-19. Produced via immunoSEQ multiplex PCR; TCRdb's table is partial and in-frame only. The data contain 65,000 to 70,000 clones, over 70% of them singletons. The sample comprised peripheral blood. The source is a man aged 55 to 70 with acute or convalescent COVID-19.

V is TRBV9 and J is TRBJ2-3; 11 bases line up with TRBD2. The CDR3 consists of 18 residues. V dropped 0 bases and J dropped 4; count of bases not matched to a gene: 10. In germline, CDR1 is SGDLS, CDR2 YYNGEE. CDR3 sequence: CASSVATSSGGAADTQYF. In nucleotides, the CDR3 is TGTGCCAGCAGCGTAGCTACGAGTAGCGGGGGGGCTGCAGATACGCAGTATTTT.

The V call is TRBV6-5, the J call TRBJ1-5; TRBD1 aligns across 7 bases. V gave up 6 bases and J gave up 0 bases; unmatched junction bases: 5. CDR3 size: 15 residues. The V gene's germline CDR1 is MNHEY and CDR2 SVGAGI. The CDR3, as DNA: TGTGCCAGCAGATGGACAGGAGATAGCAATCAGCCCCAGCATTTT. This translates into CASRWTGDSNQPQHF.

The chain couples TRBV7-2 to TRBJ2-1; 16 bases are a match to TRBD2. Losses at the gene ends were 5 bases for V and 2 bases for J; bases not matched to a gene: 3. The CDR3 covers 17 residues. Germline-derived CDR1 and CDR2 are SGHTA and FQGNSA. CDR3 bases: TGTGCCAGCAGCCTTGGGACTAGCGGGGGGGCCTACAATGAGCAGTTCTTC. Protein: CASSLGTSGGAYNEQFF. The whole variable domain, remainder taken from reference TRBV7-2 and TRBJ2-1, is GAGVSQSPSNKVTEKGKDVELRCDPISGHTALYWYRQSLGQGLEFLIYFQGNSAPDKSGLPSDRFSAERTGGSVSTLTIQRTQQEDSAVYLCASSLGTSGGAYNEQFFGPGTRLTVL.

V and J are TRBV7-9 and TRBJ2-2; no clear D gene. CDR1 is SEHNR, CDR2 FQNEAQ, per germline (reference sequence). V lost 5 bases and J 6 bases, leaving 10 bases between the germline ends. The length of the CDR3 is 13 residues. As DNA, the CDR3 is TGTGCCAGCAGCCCTACCTTACCCGGGGAGCTGTTTTTT. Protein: CASSPTLPGELFF.

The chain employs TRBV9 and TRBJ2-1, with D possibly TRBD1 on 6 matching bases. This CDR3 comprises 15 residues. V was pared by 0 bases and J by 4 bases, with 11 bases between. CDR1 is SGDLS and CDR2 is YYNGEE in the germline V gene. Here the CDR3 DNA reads TGTGCCAGCAGCGTAGCGACAGGTTGGTACAATGAGCAGTTCTTC. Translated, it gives CASSVATGWYNEQFF. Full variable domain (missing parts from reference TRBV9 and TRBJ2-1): DSGVTQTPKHLITATGQRVTLRCSPRSGDLSVYWYQQSLDQGLQFLIQYYNGEERAKGNILERFSAQQFPDLHSELNLSSLELGDSALYFCASSVATGWYNEQFFGPGTRLTVL.

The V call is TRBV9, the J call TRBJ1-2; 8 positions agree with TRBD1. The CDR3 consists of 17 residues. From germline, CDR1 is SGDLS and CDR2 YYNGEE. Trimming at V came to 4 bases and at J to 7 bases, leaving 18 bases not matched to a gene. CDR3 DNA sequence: TGTGCCAGCAGCCCTACAGGGGGAGGAGACCTGGCGGGTGGCTACACCTTC. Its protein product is CASSPTGGGDLAGGYTF.

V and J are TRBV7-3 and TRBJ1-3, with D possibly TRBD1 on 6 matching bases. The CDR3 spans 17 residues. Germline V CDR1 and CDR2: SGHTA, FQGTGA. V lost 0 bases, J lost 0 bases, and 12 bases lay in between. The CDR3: CASSLTMGHPSGNTIYF. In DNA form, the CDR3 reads TGTGCCAGCAGCTTAACGATGGGACACCCCTCTGGAAACACCATATATTTT. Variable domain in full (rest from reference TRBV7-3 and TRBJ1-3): GAGVSQTPSNKVTEKGKYVELRCDPISGHTALYWYRQSLGQGPEFLIYFQGTGAADDSGLPNDRFFAVRPEGSVSTLKIQRTERGDSAVYLCASSLTMGHPSGNTIYFGEGSWLTVV.

This CDR3 reads CASSLGDRRNTEAFF. DNA of the CDR3: TGTGCCAGCAGCTTAGGGGACAGGAGGAACACTGAAGCTTTCTTT. The chain has TRBV7-3 and TRBJ1-1; 8 nucleotides align to TRBD1. The ends lost 2 bases at V and 1 base at J; junction bases unmatched: 3. The CDR3 extends over 15 amino acids. From germline, CDR1 is SGHTA and CDR2 FQGTGA.

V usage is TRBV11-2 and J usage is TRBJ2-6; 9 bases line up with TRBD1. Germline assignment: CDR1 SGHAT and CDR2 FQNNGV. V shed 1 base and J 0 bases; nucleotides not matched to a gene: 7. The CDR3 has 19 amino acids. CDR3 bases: TGTGCCAGCAGCTTAGTTCGTGGGACAGGGTTCTCTGGGGCCAACGTCCTGACTTTC. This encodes CASSLVRGTGFSGANVLTF.

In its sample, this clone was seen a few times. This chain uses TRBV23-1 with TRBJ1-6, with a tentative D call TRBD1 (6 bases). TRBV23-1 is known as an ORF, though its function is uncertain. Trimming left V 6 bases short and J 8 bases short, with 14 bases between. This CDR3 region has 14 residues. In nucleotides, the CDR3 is TGCGCCAGCAGATCTCGACAGGCCGATTCACCCCTCCACTTT. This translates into CASRSRQADSPLHF.

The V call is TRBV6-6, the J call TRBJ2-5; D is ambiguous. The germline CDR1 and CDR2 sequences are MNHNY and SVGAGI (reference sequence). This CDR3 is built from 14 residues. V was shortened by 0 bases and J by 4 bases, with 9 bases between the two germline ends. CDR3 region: CASSYSLRGETQYF. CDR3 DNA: TGTGCCAGCAGTTACTCGCTCAGAGGAGAGACCCAGTACTTC.

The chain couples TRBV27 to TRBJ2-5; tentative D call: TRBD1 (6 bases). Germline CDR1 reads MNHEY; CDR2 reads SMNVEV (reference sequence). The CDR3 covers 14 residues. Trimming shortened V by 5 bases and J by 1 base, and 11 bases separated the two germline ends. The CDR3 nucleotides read TGTGCCAGCAGTCGACGACAGGCCCAAGAGACCCAGTACTTC. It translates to CASSRRQAQETQYF.

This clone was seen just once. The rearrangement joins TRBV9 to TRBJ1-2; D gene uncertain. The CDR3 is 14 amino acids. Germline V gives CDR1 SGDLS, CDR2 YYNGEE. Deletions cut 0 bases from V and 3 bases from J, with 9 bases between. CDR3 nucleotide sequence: TGTGCCAGCAGCGTAGCTACCGGAGACTATGGCTACACCTTC. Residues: CASSVATGDYGYTF.

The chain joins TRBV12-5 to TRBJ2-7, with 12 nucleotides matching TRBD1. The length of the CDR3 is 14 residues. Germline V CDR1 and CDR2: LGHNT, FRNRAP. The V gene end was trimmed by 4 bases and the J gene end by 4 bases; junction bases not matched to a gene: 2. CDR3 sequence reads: CASGSGQGAYEQYF. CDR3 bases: TGTGCTAGTGGTTCGGGACAGGGGGCTTACGAGCAGTACTTC.